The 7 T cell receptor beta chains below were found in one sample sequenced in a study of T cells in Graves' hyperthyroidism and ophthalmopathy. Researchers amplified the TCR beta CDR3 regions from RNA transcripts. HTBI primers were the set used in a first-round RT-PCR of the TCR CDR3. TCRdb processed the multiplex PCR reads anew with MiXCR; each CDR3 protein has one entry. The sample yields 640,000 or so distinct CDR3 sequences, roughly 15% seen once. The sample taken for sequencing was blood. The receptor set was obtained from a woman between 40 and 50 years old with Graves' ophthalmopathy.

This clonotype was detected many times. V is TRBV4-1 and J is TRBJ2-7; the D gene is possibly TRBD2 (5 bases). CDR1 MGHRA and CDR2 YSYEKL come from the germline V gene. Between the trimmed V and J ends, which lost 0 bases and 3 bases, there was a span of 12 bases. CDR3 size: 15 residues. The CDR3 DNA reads TGCGCCAGCAGCCAAGATCCCGGGGAATTCTACGAGCAGTACTTC. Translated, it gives CASSQDPGEFYEQYF.

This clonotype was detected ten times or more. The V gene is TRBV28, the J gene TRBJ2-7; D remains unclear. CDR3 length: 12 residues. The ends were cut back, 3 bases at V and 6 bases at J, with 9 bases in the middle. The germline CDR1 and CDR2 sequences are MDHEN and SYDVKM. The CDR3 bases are TGTGCCAGCAGTTTGACCGCCGGCGAGCAGTACTTC. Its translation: CASSLTAGEQYF.

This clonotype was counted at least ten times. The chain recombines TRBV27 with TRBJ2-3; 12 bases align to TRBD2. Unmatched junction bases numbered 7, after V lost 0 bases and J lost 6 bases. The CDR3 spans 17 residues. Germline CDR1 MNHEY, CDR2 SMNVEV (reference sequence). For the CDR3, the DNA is TGTGCCAGCAGTTTATCGGGACTAGCGGGTACGGTGGATACGCAGTATTTT. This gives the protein CASSLSGLAGTVDTQYF.

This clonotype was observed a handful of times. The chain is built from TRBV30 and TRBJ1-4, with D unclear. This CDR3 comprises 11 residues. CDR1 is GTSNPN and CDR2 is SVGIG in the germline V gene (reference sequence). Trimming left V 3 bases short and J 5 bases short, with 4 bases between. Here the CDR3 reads CAWRVNEKLFF. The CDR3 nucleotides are TGTGCCTGGAGGGTAAATGAAAAACTGTTTTTT. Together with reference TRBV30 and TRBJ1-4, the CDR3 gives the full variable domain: SQTIHQWPATLVQPVGSPLSLECTVEGTSNPNLYWYRQAAGRGLQLLFYSVGIGQISSEVPQNLSASRPQDRQFILSSKKLLLSDSGFYLCAWRVNEKLFFGSGTQLSVL.

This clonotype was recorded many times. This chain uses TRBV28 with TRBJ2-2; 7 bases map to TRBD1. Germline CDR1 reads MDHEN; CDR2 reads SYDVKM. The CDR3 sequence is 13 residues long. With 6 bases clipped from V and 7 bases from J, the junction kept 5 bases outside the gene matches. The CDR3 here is CASRSPGGGELFF. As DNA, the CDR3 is TGTGCCAGCAGGTCCCCAGGGGGCGGGGAGCTGTTTTTT.

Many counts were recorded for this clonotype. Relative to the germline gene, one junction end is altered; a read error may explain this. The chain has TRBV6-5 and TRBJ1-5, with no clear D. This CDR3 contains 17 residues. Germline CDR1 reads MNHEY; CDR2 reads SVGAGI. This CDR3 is CASRYSLSLYSNQPQHF. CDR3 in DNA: TGTGCCAGCAGATACTCGCTGAGCCTCTATAGCAATCAGCCCCAGCATTTT.

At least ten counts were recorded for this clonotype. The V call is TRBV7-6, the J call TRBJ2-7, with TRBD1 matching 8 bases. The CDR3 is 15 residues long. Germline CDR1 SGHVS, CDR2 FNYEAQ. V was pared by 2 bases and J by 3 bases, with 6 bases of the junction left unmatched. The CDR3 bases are TGTGCCAGCAGCTTACAATCGGACAGGGTCTACGAGCAGTACTTC. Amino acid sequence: CASSLQSDRVYEQYF.